Shown below are 20 T cell receptor beta chains from a single sample sequenced in a study of T-cell reconstitution after alpha-beta-depleted transplantation in children. Unique molecular identifiers were used to barcode this TCRbeta library. TCRdb re-analysed the PCR reads in MiXCR, keeping a single row per CDR3 protein. The sample has around 500,000 distinct CDR3 sequences; 12% are singletons. The sample here was PBMCs from the stem cell graft donor, taken from the stem cell graft. The receptors here all came from a human donor who donated a stem cell graft to a child with combined immunodeficiency.

This clonotype was counted between two and nine times. The rearrangement links TRBV12-3 or TRBV12-4 to TRBJ2-1; tentatively, D is TRBD1 or TRBD2 (5 bases each). This CDR3 is 14 amino acids long. Trimming cost V 3 bases and J 10 bases, with 16 bases left between them. For the CDR3, the DNA is TGTGCCAGCAGTTTGTGGGACGCTCCTGGAGAGCAGTTCTTC. Its translation: CASSLWDAPGEQFF.

The chain joins TRBV29-1 to TRBJ2-3; 10 bases align to TRBD1. The length of the CDR3 is 12 residues. Unmatched junction bases numbered 1, after V lost 4 bases and J lost 6 bases. Per germline, CDR1 SQVTM and CDR2 ANQGSEA. The CDR3 nucleotides are TGCAGCGTTGCGACAGGGGGCGATACGCAGTATTTT. It yields the protein CSVATGGDTQYF.

V is TRBV29-1 and J is TRBJ2-1; 9 nucleotides align to TRBD2. V trimming: 5 bases; J trimming: 7 bases; junction bases outside the gene matches: 9. This CDR3 has 14 residues. The germline CDR1 and CDR2 sequences are SQVTM and ANQGSEA. CDR3 sequence reads: CSVQRPGLANEQFF. The CDR3 nucleotides read TGCAGCGTTCAGAGACCGGGACTAGCTAATGAGCAGTTCTTC.

This clonotype was counted a few times. The chain couples TRBV7-2 to TRBJ2-7; D remains ambiguous. With 1 base removed from V and 0 bases from J, the gap between germline ends came to 13 bases. This CDR3 comprises 16 residues. CDR1 and CDR2 (germline): SGHTA, FQGNSA. This CDR3 is CASSLGWSPGSYEQYF. Written as DNA, the CDR3 is TGTGCCAGCAGCTTAGGCTGGTCCCCTGGCTCCTACGAGCAGTACTTC.

This rearrangement joins TRBV5-1 to TRBJ2-5; possible D gene TRBD1, 6 bases. The CDR3 length is 16 residues. Germline CDR1 is SGHRS and CDR2 is YFSETQ. V lost 0 bases, J lost 0 bases, and 12 bases lay in between. The CDR3 DNA reads as TGCGCCAGCAGCTTGGGAATCCAGGGGTACCAAGAGACCCAGTACTTC. Translated, it gives CASSLGIQGYQETQYF.

This clonotype was detected many times. J is TRBJ2-1 and V is TRBV5-1; 7 bases are a match to TRBD1. Germline trimming cut 4 bases from V and 5 bases from J; bases unmatched to any gene: 6. CDR3 length: 14 amino acids. CDR1 and CDR2 from the germline V gene are SGHRS and YFSETQ. DNA of the CDR3: TGCGCCAGCAGCCTTTGGACAGGTAACAATGAGCAGTTCTTC. Amino acids: CASSLWTGNNEQFF.

This clonotype was seen only a few times. The gene calls are TRBV20-1 and TRBJ2-7; a possible D gene is TRBD2 (5 bases). Germline V CDR1 and CDR2: DFQATT, SNEGSKA (reference sequence). The CDR3 length is 13 residues. V lost 6 bases to trimming and J lost 3 bases, with 15 bases between them. CDR3 coding DNA: TGCAGTGCGACGACGGGAAAGAGCTACGAGCAGTACTTC. Encoded protein: CSATTGKSYEQYF.

The J gene is TRBJ1-4, the V gene TRBV20-1; 11 nucleotides agree with TRBD1. Looked up from germline, CDR1 is DFQATT and CDR2 is SNEGSKA (reference sequence). This CDR3 region has 13 residues. Trimming cost V 6 bases and J 7 bases; bases outside gene matches: 4. CDR3 sequence (DNA): TGCAGTGCCTGGACAGGGGGCGTTGAAAAACTGTTTTTT. Translation gives CSAWTGGVEKLFF.

This clonotype came up many times. The chain is built from TRBV5-1 and TRBJ2-2; TRBD2 agrees at 8 bases. Per the germline V gene, CDR1 is SGHRS and CDR2 is YFSETQ. Trimming took 2 bases from V and 5 from J; bases not matched to a gene: 2. CDR3 length: 14 residues. The CDR3 region is CASSLAGETGELFF. CDR3 in DNA: TGCGCCAGCAGCTTAGCGGGAGAAACCGGGGAGCTGTTTTTT. The full variable domain, its missing parts supplied by reference TRBV5-1 and TRBJ2-2, is KAGVTQTPRYLIKTRGQQVTLSCSPISGHRSVSWYQQTPGQGLQFLFEYFSETQRNKGNFPGRFSGRQFSNSRSEMNVSTLELGDSALYLCASSLAGETGELFFGEGSRLTVL.

This clonotype showed up many times. The V call is TRBV3-1, the J call TRBJ2-5; D is uncertain. The V end lost 6 bases, the J end lost 2 bases, and 7 bases lay between the germline ends. The CDR3 has 12 amino acids. Germline V CDR1 and CDR2: LGHDT, YNNKEL (reference sequence). CDR3 nucleotides: TGTGCCAGCAGTCAATCTCAAGAGACCCAGTACTTC. This translates into CASSQSQETQYF.

This clonotype has ten or more counts. The chain combines TRBV20-1 with TRBJ2-2; 9 bases are a match to TRBD2. There are 16 residues in the CDR3. Germline CDR1 and CDR2: DFQATT and SNEGSKA (reference sequence). V shed 0 bases, J shed 3 bases, and the junction held 5 bases outside the gene matches. In nucleotides, the CDR3 is TGCAGTGCTAGAGATGCGGCTAGCGGGGACACCGGGGAGCTGTTTTTT. Its translation: CSARDAASGDTGELFF.

In this sample, this clonotype turned up a few times. The chain joins TRBV27 to TRBJ2-5; TRBD2 aligns across 7 bases. Germline V CDR1 and CDR2: MNHEY, SMNVEV (reference sequence). J was trimmed by 5 bases and V by 2 bases; bases with no gene match: 20. The CDR3 is made up of 19 amino acids. The CDR3: CASSLGGGRLAGVDETQYF. The CDR3 coding sequence is TGTGCCAGCAGTTTAGGGGGGGGACGGTTGGCGGGAGTCGATGAGACCCAGTACTTC.

The chain combines TRBV15 with TRBJ2-1; D may be TRBD1 or TRBD2 (6 bases each). V lost 0 bases and J 6 bases, leaving 9 bases between the germline ends. Per the germline V gene, CDR1 is LNHNV and CDR2 is YYDKDF (reference sequence). This CDR3 is 14 amino acids long. CDR3 region: CATSRDRGPNEQFF. The CDR3 coding sequence is TGTGCCACCAGCAGAGATCGGGGGCCCAATGAGCAGTTCTTC.

V and J are TRBV29-1 and TRBJ2-1, with no clear D. Per germline, CDR1 SQVTM and CDR2 ANQGSEA. The CDR3 has 11 residues. V lost 7 bases and J lost 5, with 9 bases in between. CDR3 coding DNA: TGCAGCGGAGAAGTGAACAATGAGCAGTTCTTC. The encoded protein is CSGEVNNEQFF.

V is TRBV20-1 and J is TRBJ2-7; TRBD2 is a possible D gene (5 bases). The CDR3 consists of 16 residues. CDR1 DFQATT and CDR2 SNEGSKA come from the germline V gene (reference sequence). The V end was cut by 4 bases, the J end by 5 bases, with 24 bases between. In DNA, the CDR3 is TGCAGTGCTACGAGGGATACTCAGTCACTTGCGGACGAGCAGTACTTC. It codes for CSATRDTQSLADEQYF.

This clonotype occurred a few times. The V call is TRBV7-8, the J call TRBJ1-2; D may be TRBD1 (6 bases). Germline values: CDR1 SGHVS, CDR2 FQNEAQ. The CDR3 is 14 amino acids. Trimming stripped 7 bases from V and 4 bases from J, with 16 bases between. The CDR3 is CASTQGGFSYGYTF. DNA for the CDR3: TGTGCCAGCACCCAAGGGGGGTTTTCCTATGGCTACACCTTC.

This clonotype was detected a few times. The CDR3 sequence: CASSPLRDQPQHF. CDR3 DNA sequence: TGCGCCAGCAGCCCCTTACGGGATCAGCCCCAGCATTTT. This chain uses TRBV4-3 with TRBJ1-5; D unresolved. The CDR3 loop spans 13 amino acids. Germline values: CDR1 LGHNA, CDR2 YSLEER. V was clipped by 4 bases and J by 5 bases, with 9 bases between them.

The genes are TRBV7-3 and TRBJ2-7, with D maybe TRBD1 (5 bases). The V end was cut by 1 base, the J end by 5 bases, with 12 bases between. The germline gives CDR1 SGHTA, CDR2 FQGTGA. The CDR3 loop spans 14 amino acids. CDR3 in amino acids: CASSLRAGSNEQYF. The CDR3 DNA follows: TGTGCCAGCAGCTTAAGAGCAGGGTCCAACGAGCAGTACTTC. The variable domain in full, with the rest retrieved from reference TRBV7-3 and TRBJ2-7, is GAGVSQTPSNKVTEKGKYVELRCDPISGHTALYWYRQSLGQGPEFLIYFQGTGAADDSGLPNDRFFAVRPEGSVSTLKIQRTERGDSAVYLCASSLRAGSNEQYFGPGTRLTVT.

The chain recombines TRBV12-3 or TRBV12-4 with TRBJ1-5; the match to TRBD1 covers 7 bases. The V and J ends lost 3 bases and 2 bases, in that order; junction bases with no gene match: 13. The CDR3 contains 18 residues. The DNA for the CDR3 is TGTGCCAGCAGTTTGTTACAGGGGTTGTGGGGAGGCAATCAGCCCCAGCATTTT. Amino acids: CASSLLQGLWGGNQPQHF.

This clonotype was seen a handful of times. V gene TRBV7-2 combines with J gene TRBJ2-7; D is perhaps TRBD2 (6 bases). V lost 5 bases to trimming and J lost 1 base, with 18 bases between them. Germline-derived CDR1 and CDR2 are SGHTA and FQGNSA. The CDR3 contains 16 residues. The CDR3 spells CASSLKRTTYSYEQYF. CDR3 DNA sequence: TGTGCCAGCAGCCTGAAACGGACTACCTATTCCTACGAGCAGTACTTC.